What follows are 9 T cell receptor beta chains derived from one specimen sequenced in a study of blood T cells in healthy people across ages. A second PCR, run for roughly 7 to 12 cycles, used a sample-barcoded 5' primer plus a J-beta primer mix. TCRdb called the 5' RACE reads again in MiXCR, with one record for every CDR3 protein. The table records roughly 1.7 million distinct CDR3 sequences, about 31% of them present only once. The sequenced sample was blood. The receptors were sampled from a woman aged 25 to 45 in good health.

The rearrangement uses TRBV7-8 and TRBJ2-7; D may match TRBD1 or TRBD2 (5 bases each). Germline V lookup: CDR1 SGHVS, CDR2 FQNEAQ. This CDR3 spans 14 amino acids. Trimming pared 5 bases from V and 6 bases from J, leaving 17 bases between. CDR3 bases: TGTGCCAGCAGCCCGAGGGGAACTTTTGGCGAGCAGTACTTC. Translation gives CASSPRGTFGEQYF.

V is TRBV3-1 and J is TRBJ2-1; weak D call: TRBD2 (6 bases). CDR3 length: 16 amino acids. Deletions cut 1 base from V and 5 bases from J, with 15 bases between. From germline, CDR1 is LGHDT and CDR2 YNNKEL (reference sequence). CDR3 region: CASSQVRDWMNNEQFF. CDR3 coding DNA: TGTGCCAGCAGCCAAGTGAGGGACTGGATGAACAATGAGCAGTTCTTC.

This clonotype came up a few times. One end of the junction varies from germline; a read error may be responsible. This sequence joins TRBV4-1 and TRBJ1-2, with 8 bases that match TRBD1. CDR3 size: 15 residues. Looked up from germline, CDR1 is MGHRA and CDR2 is YSYEKL. The CDR3 here is CASSHVTGGSYVYTF. CDR3 DNA sequence: TGCGCCAGCAGCCACGTAACAGGGGGATCCTATGTCTACACCTTC.

This clonotype has a handful of counts. The chain couples TRBV20-1 to TRBJ1-1; D is possibly TRBD1 (6 bases). Trimming removed 0 bases at V and 1 base at J, with 12 bases between. From germline, CDR1 is DFQATT and CDR2 SNEGSKA (reference sequence). CDR3 length: 15 residues. CDR3 in amino acids: CSARDLGRGNTEAFF. The CDR3 DNA follows: TGCAGTGCTAGAGATCTGGGCAGGGGGAACACTGAAGCTTTCTTT.

This chain uses TRBV12-3 or TRBV12-4 with TRBJ2-7, with a possible D match to TRBD2 (6 bases). The V end was cut by 5 bases, the J end by 2 bases, with 19 bases between. This CDR3 is built from 16 residues. Here the CDR3 reads CASSPSLAGSAYEQYF. The CDR3 DNA reads TGTGCCAGCAGTCCGTCCCTGGCGGGGAGCGCCTACGAGCAGTACTTC.

This clonotype was counted a few times. V usage is TRBV7-9 and J usage is TRBJ2-1, with 15 positions matching TRBD2. Germline trimming cut 5 bases from V and 7 bases from J; bases unmatched to any gene: 6. The germline V gene has CDR1 SEHNR and CDR2 FQNEAQ (reference sequence). The CDR3 covers 16 residues. Here the CDR3 reads CASSAGTSGRRNEQFF. In DNA form, the CDR3 reads TGTGCCAGCAGCGCAGGGACTAGCGGGAGGAGGAATGAGCAGTTCTTC.

In this sample, this clonotype turned up a few times. The chain couples TRBV7-2 to TRBJ1-2; TRBD1 is a possible D gene (5 bases). The CDR3 is 16 residues long. V was shortened by 1 base and J by 2 bases, with 14 bases between the two germline ends. Germline CDR1 SGHTA, CDR2 FQGNSA. CDR3 region: CASSLDSFRGNYGYTF. CDR3 DNA: TGTGCCAGCAGCTTAGATAGTTTCCGGGGGAACTATGGCTACACCTTC.

J is TRBJ2-1 and V is TRBV20-1; D possibly corresponds to TRBD2 (7 bases). V lost 4 bases to trimming and J lost 9 bases, with 16 bases between them. Germline V gene sequence: CDR1 DFQATT, CDR2 SNEGSKA (reference sequence). The CDR3 totals 13 residues. The CDR3: CSANMGGRREQFF. In DNA form, the CDR3 reads TGCAGTGCTAATATGGGGGGGCGGCGTGAGCAGTTCTTC.

This clonotype was seen a few times. The chain uses TRBV5-6 and TRBJ2-1; no reliable D call. V gave up 4 bases and J gave up 4 bases, with 15 bases separating them. There are 15 residues in the CDR3. CDR1 is SGHDT and CDR2 is YYEEEE in the germline V gene. The CDR3 region has the DNA TGTGCCAGCAGCCTGAGACGTTTGGAGTACAATGAGCAGTTCTTC. This encodes CASSLRRLEYNEQFF.